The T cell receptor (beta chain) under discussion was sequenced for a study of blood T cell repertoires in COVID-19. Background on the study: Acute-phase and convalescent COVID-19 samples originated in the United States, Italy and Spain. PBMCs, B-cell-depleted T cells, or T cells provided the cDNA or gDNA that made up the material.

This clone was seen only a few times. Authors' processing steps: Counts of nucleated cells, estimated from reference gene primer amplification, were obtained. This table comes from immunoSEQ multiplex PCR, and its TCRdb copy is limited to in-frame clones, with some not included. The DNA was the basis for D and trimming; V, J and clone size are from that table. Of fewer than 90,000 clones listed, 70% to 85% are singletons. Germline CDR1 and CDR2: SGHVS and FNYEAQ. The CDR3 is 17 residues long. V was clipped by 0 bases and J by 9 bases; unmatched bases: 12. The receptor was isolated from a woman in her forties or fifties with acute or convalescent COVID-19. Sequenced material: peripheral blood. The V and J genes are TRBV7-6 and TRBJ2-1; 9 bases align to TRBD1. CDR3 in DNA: TGTGCCAGCAGCTTAGCTTCCCCGGGACAGGGCGTCGGTGAGCAGTTCTTC. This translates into CASSLASPGQGVGEQFF.